Listed here are 29 T cell receptor beta chains from one sample, sequenced in a study of T cell responses to AZD1222 COVID-19 vaccine. Only in-frame clones appear in the TCRdb table, and some are missing; sequencing was by immunoSEQ multiplex PCR. Of fewer than 80,000 clones in the sample, about nine tenths were seen once. The source material was peripheral blood, sampled 28 days after the second dose of the MenACWY control vaccine. These receptors came from an adult who received the MenACWY meningococcal vaccine as a control.

The J gene is TRBJ1-4, the V gene TRBV27; no reliable D call. The CDR3 is 16 amino acids. Trimming took off 6 bases at V and 7 bases at J, with 21 bases between the two ends. CDR1 and CDR2 from the germline V gene are MNHEY and SMNVEV (reference sequence). The CDR3 loop is CASRRTYATVSEKLFF. As DNA, the CDR3 is TGTGCCAGCAGAAGAACGTACGCGACTGTTAGTGAAAAACTGTTTTTT. The full variable domain, in which reference TRBV27 and TRBJ1-4 provide the parts outside the CDR3, is EAQVTQNPRYLITVTGKKLTVTCSQNMNHEYMSWYRQDPGLGLRQIYYSMNVEVTDKGDVPEGYKVSRKEKRNFPLILESPSPNQTSLYFCASRRTYATVSEKLFFGSGTQLSVL.

This clone occurred a few times. The chain recombines TRBV7-9 with TRBJ1-1; TRBD1 aligns across 7 bases. The CDR3 is 15 amino acids. Trimming cost V 7 bases and J 6 bases; bases outside gene matches: 14. CDR1 is SEHNR, CDR2 FQNEAQ, per germline (reference sequence). The CDR3 protein is CASNRAGTEGSEAFF. As DNA, the CDR3 is TGTGCCAGCAACAGAGCCGGGACAGAGGGCTCTGAAGCTTTCTTT.

Concerning this clone itself: The same CDR3 arises from other DNA sequences in this sample as well. CDR3 protein: CAWSVEGVYGYTF. The CDR3 DNA reads TGTGCCTGGAGTGTAGAAGGGGTCTATGGCTACACCTTC. The rearrangement uses TRBV30 and TRBJ1-2; D may be TRBD1 (5 bases). The CDR3 has 13 amino acids. Germline V gene data show CDR1 as GTSNPN and CDR2 as SVGIG (reference sequence). V was trimmed by 0 bases and J by 4 bases, leaving 9 bases between them.

The genes are TRBV19 and TRBJ1-6; D may be TRBD1 (6 bases). Trimming left V 7 bases short and J 11 bases short, with 21 bases between. Germline V lookup: CDR1 LNHDA, CDR2 SQIVND (reference sequence). CDR3 length: 15 residues. CDR3 sequence: CASTTRGADVPPLHF. CDR3 DNA: TGTGCCAGTACCACTCGGGGGGCTGATGTTCCACCCCTCCACTTT.

The chain links TRBV6-5 to TRBJ2-2; 7 bases are a match to TRBD1. V was pared by 5 bases and J by 0 bases, with 3 bases of the junction left unmatched. Germline V gene sequence: CDR1 MNHEY, CDR2 SVGAGI. This CDR3 has 15 residues. CDR3 nucleotide sequence: TGTGCCAGCAGTAGGACAGGAGCGAACACCGGGGAGCTGTTTTTT. Translated: CASSRTGANTGELFF.

The chain uses TRBV6-1 and TRBJ1-5; D possibly corresponds to TRBD1 (6 bases). The CDR3 runs to 15 residues. V lost 2 bases and J 1 base, leaving 9 bases between the germline ends. The germline CDR1 and CDR2 sequences are MNHNS and SASEGT. The CDR3 loop is CASSETGKSNQPQHF. CDR3 in DNA: TGTGCCAGCAGTGAAACAGGGAAGAGCAATCAGCCCCAGCATTTT.

The genes are TRBV18 and TRBJ1-2; D might be TRBD1 (6 bases). Germline CDR1 KGHSH, CDR2 LQKENI. The ends were cut back, 3 bases at V and 0 bases at J, with 26 bases in the middle. The CDR3 is 20 amino acids. The CDR3 nucleotides are TGTGCCAGCTCACCCACCCCCGACTTTGCAGGCGGGGGCCCTAACTATGGCTACACCTTC. It yields the protein CASSPTPDFAGGGPNYGYTF.

This clone has more than one count but fewer than ten. The genes are TRBV5-1 and TRBJ1-4; D is possibly TRBD1 (5 bases). V was pared by 0 bases and J by 8 bases, with 14 bases between. Germline CDR1 reads SGHRS; CDR2 reads YFSETQ. CDR3 length: 15 residues. CDR3 DNA: TGCGCCAGCAGCTTGGGAGCCAGGGCAGACGAAAAACTGTTTTTT. It encodes CASSLGARADEKLFF.

The V call is TRBV5-4, the J call TRBJ2-5; TRBD2 aligns across 11 bases. With V trimmed by 0 bases and J by 6 bases, 4 bases remained unmatched. Germline lookup yields CDR1 SGHNT and CDR2 YYREEE (reference sequence). This CDR3 spans 15 amino acids. The CDR3 region has the DNA TGTGCCAGCAGCTTGGAGGGACTAGCGGCCCAGACCCAGTACTTC. Encoded protein: CASSLEGLAAQTQYF.

The genes are TRBV18 and TRBJ1-3; D not certain. V was pared by 1 base and J by 2 bases, with 15 bases between. The CDR3 consists of 17 residues. The germline gives CDR1 KGHSH, CDR2 LQKENI. The CDR3 is CASSPQEAGGTGNTIYF. As DNA, the CDR3 is TGTGCCAGCTCACCACAGGAGGCGGGAGGAACTGGAAACACCATATATTTT.

The CDR3 protein is CASSQGAVNSYNSPLHF. The CDR3 DNA reads TGCGCCAGCAGCCAAGGAGCAGTAAACTCCTATAATTCACCCCTCCACTTT. The rearrangement links TRBV4-3 to TRBJ1-6; D ambiguous. Trimming took off 1 base at V and 0 bases at J, with 10 bases between the two ends. This CDR3 is built from 17 residues. The germline gives CDR1 LGHNA, CDR2 YSLEER.

This clone was observed once. This sequence joins TRBV6-5 and TRBJ1-5, with D hard to call. V was cut by 6 bases and J by 0 bases, with 12 bases left in between. Per germline, CDR1 MNHEY and CDR2 SVGAGI. This CDR3 contains 15 residues. As DNA, the CDR3 is TGTGCCAGCAGGCCAATAGCTACTAGCAATCAGCCCCAGCATTTT. This encodes CASRPIATSNQPQHF.

The chain couples TRBV6-2 or TRBV6-3 to TRBJ1-6, with 12 bases that match TRBD1. The CDR3 contains 15 residues. CDR1 is MNHEY and CDR2 is SVGEGT in the germline V gene. The trim removed 4 bases at V and 15 bases at J, leaving 10 bases unmatched. CDR3 protein: CASSSRDRGRTGLHF. Written as DNA, the CDR3 is TGTGCCAGCAGTTCCCGGGACAGGGGGCGAACTGGCCTCCACTTT.

This clone has just a few counts. The chain links TRBV7-2 to TRBJ2-2, with 11 bases that match TRBD2. Trimming removed 1 base from V and 4 bases from J; junction bases left unmatched: 2. Germline V gene sequence: CDR1 SGHTA, CDR2 FQGNSA. The CDR3 contains 16 residues. The CDR3 DNA sequence: TGTGCCAGCAGCTTAGGGCTAGCGGGGGGCACCGGGGAGCTGTTTTTT. It encodes CASSLGLAGGTGELFF.

This chain connects TRBV6-6 to TRBJ2-4; D unresolved. The CDR3 loop spans 14 amino acids. The V gene's germline CDR1 is MNHNY and CDR2 SVGAGI (reference sequence). Trimming removed 6 bases from V and 0 bases from J, with 9 bases in between. For the CDR3, the DNA is TGTGCCAGCAGCCCCCGAGTAGCCAAAAACATTCAGTACTTC. Amino acids: CASSPRVAKNIQYF.

The chain combines TRBV6-5 with TRBJ2-5, with 10 bases aligning to TRBD1. The CDR3 is 14 amino acids. From germline, CDR1 is MNHEY and CDR2 SVGAGI. V gave up 6 bases and J gave up 4 bases; unmatched junction bases: 5. CDR3 sequence (DNA): TGTGCCAGCAGCGAGACAGGGGGCTTAGAGACCCAGTACTTC. Its protein product is CASSETGGLETQYF.

This chain uses TRBV19 with TRBJ2-1; tentative D call: TRBD1 (6 bases). Germline V gives CDR1 LNHDA, CDR2 SQIVND (reference sequence). The CDR3 totals 15 residues. V lost 6 bases and J 6 bases, leaving 18 bases between the germline ends. CDR3 in DNA: TGTGCCAGTAGACGCGGACAGAGCGGAGCCAATGAGCAGTTCTTC. This encodes CASRRGQSGANEQFF.

The chain has TRBV5-6 and TRBJ1-3, with 9 bases that match TRBD1. Germline V gene data show CDR1 as SGHDT and CDR2 as YYEEEE. The CDR3 runs 17 residues. The trim removed 2 bases at V and 4 bases at J, leaving 10 bases unmatched. The CDR3: CASSFPGQGVEGNTIYF. In DNA form, the CDR3 reads TGTGCCAGCAGCTTTCCGGGACAGGGAGTAGAAGGAAACACCATATATTTT.

The J gene is TRBJ2-2, the V gene TRBV5-6, with 8 bases fitting TRBD1. From germline, CDR1 is SGHDT and CDR2 YYEEEE. CDR3 length: 15 residues. After removal of 3 bases from V and 5 bases from J, the junction contained 6 bases not matched to a gene. CDR3 nucleotides: TGTGCCAGCAGCTCTAGACAGGGGTGGACCGGGGAGCTGTTTTTT. It codes for CASSSRQGWTGELFF.

The rearrangement links TRBV30 to TRBJ2-2; maybe TRBD1 (5 bases). Germline V gene sequence: CDR1 GTSNPN, CDR2 SVGIG (reference sequence). This CDR3 is built from 15 residues. Between the trimmed V and J ends, which lost 5 bases and 7 bases, there was a span of 20 bases. CDR3 nucleotide sequence: TGTGCCTGGGACCGCAGCAGGGCGGCTGGCGGGGAGCTGTTTTTT. Its protein product is CAWDRSRAAGGELFF.

This clone was detected once. This chain joins TRBV7-9 and TRBJ1-1; D unclear. V was pared by 1 base and J by 8 bases, with 11 bases between. The germline gives CDR1 SEHNR, CDR2 FQNEAQ (reference sequence). The CDR3 runs 13 residues. Written as DNA, the CDR3 is TGTGCCAGCAGCTTAGTTGGGCCAAACGAAGCTTTCTTT. The encoded protein is CASSLVGPNEAFF.

Only a few counts were recorded for this clone. The CDR3 loop reads CASSSPPTSGHEQFF. The CDR3 region has the DNA TGTGCCAGCAGTTCCCCGCCGACTAGCGGGCATGAGCAGTTCTTC. The rearrangement uses TRBV6-5 and TRBJ2-1; TRBD2 matches at 10 bases. CDR1 is MNHEY and CDR2 is SVGAGI in the germline V gene. J gave up 8 bases and V 4 bases, and 8 bases lay outside the gene matches. The length of the CDR3 is 15 residues.

The chain carries TRBV6-4 and TRBJ2-1, with D possibly being TRBD1 (6 bases). V lost 6 bases to trimming and J lost 3 bases, with 15 bases between them. From germline, CDR1 is MRHNA and CDR2 SNTAGT. The CDR3 consists of 15 residues. CDR3 sequence: CASSKAQGIYNEQFF. The CDR3, as DNA: TGTGCCAGCAGCAAAGCACAGGGTATCTACAATGAGCAGTTCTTC.

The chain combines TRBV10-3 with TRBJ1-5; D unresolved. The V gene's germline CDR1 is ENHRY and CDR2 SYGVKD. CDR3 size: 15 residues. V was shortened by 0 bases and J by 0 bases, with 6 bases between the two germline ends. The DNA of the CDR3 is TGTGCCATCAGTGAGTCAGGGATTAGCAATCAGCCCCAGCATTTT. Its translation: CAISESGISNQPQHF.

The chain joins TRBV5-1 to TRBJ2-2, with D unresolved. The germline V gene encodes CDR1 SGHRS and CDR2 YFSETQ. Trimming left V 1 base short and J 2 bases short, with 6 bases between. This CDR3 is built from 14 residues. CDR3 region: CASSLTGNTGELFF. The CDR3 DNA sequence: TGCGCCAGCAGCTTGACCGGAAACACCGGGGAGCTGTTTTTT. The full variable domain, rest sourced from reference TRBV5-1 and TRBJ2-2, is KAGVTQTPRYLIKTRGQQVTLSCSPISGHRSVSWYQQTPGQGLQFLFEYFSETQRNKGNFPGRFSGRQFSNSRSEMNVSTLELGDSALYLCASSLTGNTGELFFGEGSRLTVL.

This chain joins TRBV14 and TRBJ2-2; 10 bases align to TRBD1. The CDR3 has 15 amino acids. V shed 4 bases and J 5 bases; nucleotides not matched to a gene: 4. The V gene's germline CDR1 is SGHDN and CDR2 FVKESK. CDR3 DNA sequence: TGTGCCAGCAGCCCCGGGACAGGGGTAACCGGGGAGCTGTTTTTT. Its protein product is CASSPGTGVTGELFF.

The gene calls are TRBV6-6 and TRBJ1-5, with D hard to call. This CDR3 region has 16 residues. Trimming left V 0 bases short and J 0 bases short, with 9 bases between. Germline V lookup: CDR1 MNHNY, CDR2 SVGAGI (reference sequence). The DNA for the CDR3 is TGTGCCAGCAGTTACTCTGGGAATCCTAGCAATCAGCCCCAGCATTTT. Protein: CASSYSGNPSNQPQHF.

J is TRBJ2-3 and V is TRBV14; perhaps TRBD1 as D (5 bases). The V end lost 0 bases, the J end lost 6 bases, and 16 bases lay between the germline ends. CDR3 length: 16 amino acids. Germline V gives CDR1 SGHDN, CDR2 FVKESK. The CDR3 nucleotides read TGTGCCAGCAGCCAAGATAAAGGGGCAGGGCCCGATACGCAGTATTTT. The encoded protein is CASSQDKGAGPDTQYF.

With respect to this clone: A junction end diverges from the germline sequence, so it may reflect a read error. The CDR3 sequence is CATSRDITVGGDTVELFF. The CDR3 DNA follows: TGTGCCACCAGCAGAGATATCACCGTGGGCGGGGACACCGTGGAGCTGTTTTTT. V gene TRBV15 combines with J gene TRBJ2-2; D may be TRBD1 or TRBD2 (6 bases each). The CDR3 length is 18 residues. Germline V gene sequence: CDR1 LNHNV, CDR2 YYDKDF (reference sequence).